A selection of T cell receptor beta chains follows, all from one sample in a study of early T cells in non-severe SARS-CoV-2 infection. TCRdb re-derived calls from the 5' RACE reads in MiXCR, one entry per CDR3 protein. The data hold 50,000 to 75,000 distinct CDR3 sequences, with more than 5.5% observed a single time. The sequencing here drew on whole blood, taken at baseline. The receptors here all came from an adult who was a healthcare worker with PCR-confirmed SARS-CoV-2 infection or an uninfected control (not recorded which). The CDR3 runs from the conserved cysteine through the conserved F or W. The D gene is left open where the match is weak. Clone size is given for some rows only: seen once, a few or many times, or a class if the clone is expanded.

d_gene: TRBD1
abundance: few
v_gene: TRBV29-1
j_gene: TRBJ1-1
CDR3aa: CSVAFVGRTGRSAFF
CDR3nt: TGCAGCGTTGCATTCGTCGGACGGACAGGGAGGTCAGCTTTCTTT

d_gene: NA
abundance: many
v_gene: TRBV6-2/TRBV6-3
j_gene: TRBJ2-1
CDR3aa: CASSPVPVSRDEQFF
CDR3nt: TGTGCCAGCAGCCCCGTCCCGGTTAGCCGGGATGAGCAGTTCTTC

d_gene: TRBD2
abundance: many
v_gene: TRBV7-2
j_gene: TRBJ2-1
CDR3aa: CASSPSPLGGSNEQFF
CDR3nt: TGTGCCAGCAGCCCCTCCCCCCTCGGCGGGAGCAATGAGCAGTTCTTC

d_gene: NA
abundance: few
v_gene: TRBV6-2/TRBV6-3
j_gene: TRBJ2-2
CDR3aa: CASRDGELFF
CDR3nt: TGTGCCAGCAGGGACGGGGAGCTGTTTTTT

d_gene: NA
abundance: NA
v_gene: TRBV6-1
j_gene: TRBJ2-5
CDR3aa: CASSEALGQPRETQYF
CDR3nt: TGTGCCAGCAGTGAAGCGCTGGGACAACCGAGGGAGACCCAGTACTTC

d_gene: NA
abundance: medium-sized
v_gene: TRBV24-1
j_gene: TRBJ1-2
CDR3aa: CATSEGVNSNYGYTF
CDR3nt: TGTGCCACCAGTGAGGGTGTGAATTCAAACTATGGCTACACCTTC

d_gene: NA
abundance: many
v_gene: TRBV5-1
j_gene: TRBJ2-3
CDR3aa: CASSFGEGRIPFSTDTQYF
CDR3nt: TGCGCCAGCAGCTTCGGCGAGGGGCGTATTCCCTTTAGCACAGATACGCAGTATTTT

d_gene: NA
abundance: NA
v_gene: TRBV12-5
j_gene: TRBJ2-3
CDR3aa: CASGTEEHTDTQYF
CDR3nt: TGTGCTAGTGGCACCGAGGAACACACAGATACGCAGTATTTT

d_gene: NA
abundance: many
v_gene: TRBV20-1
j_gene: TRBJ2-1
CDR3aa: CSARDSRAYNEQFF
CDR3nt: TGCAGTGCTAGAGATAGCCGTGCCTACAATGAGCAGTTCTTC

d_gene: NA
abundance: few
v_gene: TRBV20-1
j_gene: TRBJ2-1
CDR3aa: CSAPTMGEYSFGSYNEQFF
CDR3nt: TGCAGTGCTCCCACCATGGGGGAGTACTCATTTGGCTCCTACAATGAGCAGTTCTTC

d_gene: NA
abundance: many
v_gene: TRBV7-9
j_gene: TRBJ1-1
CDR3aa: CASSLGQSNTEAFF
CDR3nt: TGTGCCAGCAGCTTAGGACAGTCGAACACTGAAGCTTTCTTT

d_gene: NA
abundance: few
v_gene: TRBV28
j_gene: TRBJ2-7
CDR3aa: CASSYAGPRTDSYEQYF
CDR3nt: TGTGCCAGCAGTTATGCGGGGCCCCGGACAGACTCCTACGAGCAGTACTTC

d_gene: NA
abundance: few
v_gene: TRBV7-8
j_gene: TRBJ2-6
CDR3aa: CASSLYSGANVLTF
CDR3nt: TGTGCCAGCAGCTTGTACTCTGGGGCCAACGTCCTGACTTTC

d_gene: NA
abundance: many
v_gene: TRBV20-1
j_gene: TRBJ2-3
CDR3aa: CSMRSDTQYF
CDR3nt: TGCAGTATGCGATCAGATACGCAGTATTTT

d_gene: TRBD1
abundance: many
v_gene: TRBV5-1
j_gene: TRBJ2-1
CDR3aa: CASSRGQGKYNEQFF
CDR3nt: TGCGCCAGCAGCCGAGGACAGGGGAAATACAATGAGCAGTTCTTC

d_gene: TRBD1
abundance: many
v_gene: TRBV6-6
j_gene: TRBJ2-7
CDR3aa: CASSSPGTDYEQYF
CDR3nt: TGTGCCAGCAGTTCCCCTGGGACAGACTACGAGCAGTACTTC

d_gene: NA
abundance: many
v_gene: TRBV4-1
j_gene: TRBJ2-3
CDR3aa: CASSQEAGLRGDTQYF
CDR3nt: TGCGCCAGCAGCCAAGAAGCGGGTCTCAGGGGAGATACGCAGTATTTT

d_gene: TRBD2
abundance: few
v_gene: TRBV27
j_gene: TRBJ2-3
CDR3aa: CASSPYGVGLAGGPPDTQYF
CDR3nt: TGTGCCAGCAGTCCTTACGGAGTGGGACTAGCGGGAGGGCCTCCCGATACGCAGTATTTT

d_gene: NA
abundance: many
v_gene: TRBV4-1
j_gene: TRBJ2-1
CDR3aa: CASSHLDMISYNEQFF
CDR3nt: TGCGCCAGCAGCCACCTGGACATGATATCGTACAATGAGCAGTTCTTC

d_gene: TRBD1
abundance: many
v_gene: TRBV5-1
j_gene: TRBJ2-7
CDR3aa: CASSYRDRRDNEQYF
CDR3nt: TGCGCCAGCAGCTACCGGGACAGGAGGGATAACGAGCAGTACTTC

d_gene: NA
abundance: NA
v_gene: TRBV11-2
j_gene: TRBJ2-2
CDR3aa: CASSLGLLTGELFF
CDR3nt: TGTGCCAGCAGCTTAGGGCTTCTGACCGGGGAGCTGTTTTTT

d_gene: NA
abundance: many
v_gene: TRBV29-1
j_gene: TRBJ2-3
CDR3aa: CSVERARRDTQYF
CDR3nt: TGCAGCGTTGAACGGGCACGACGGGATACGCAGTATTTT

d_gene: TRBD2
abundance: NA
v_gene: TRBV27
j_gene: TRBJ2-1
CDR3aa: CASSYASGSKQFF
CDR3nt: TGTGCCAGCAGTTACGCTAGCGGGAGCAAGCAGTTCTTC

d_gene: NA
abundance: NA
v_gene: TRBV14
j_gene: TRBJ1-5
CDR3aa: CASSQDLITQHF
CDR3nt: TGTGCCAGCAGCCAAGATTTGATTACCCAGCATTTT

d_gene: NA
abundance: few
v_gene: TRBV6-5
j_gene: TRBJ2-5
CDR3aa: CASSYGQGGKTQYF
CDR3nt: TGTGCCAGCAGTTACGGGCAGGGCGGGAAGACCCAGTACTTC

d_gene: NA
abundance: NA
v_gene: TRBV10-2
j_gene: TRBJ1-1
CDR3aa: CAVHGWTEAFF
CDR3nt: TGCGCCGTCCACGGATGGACTGAAGCTTTCTTT

d_gene: NA
abundance: NA
v_gene: TRBV4-2
j_gene: TRBJ1-6
CDR3aa: CASSHQVQGRGSPLHF
CDR3nt: TGTGCCAGCAGCCACCAAGTACAGGGTAGGGGTTCACCCCTCCACTTT

d_gene: NA
abundance: NA
v_gene: TRBV28
j_gene: TRBJ2-6
CDR3aa: CASSWTAGANVLTF
CDR3nt: TGTGCCAGCAGTTGGACAGCTGGGGCCAACGTCCTGACTTTC

d_gene: TRBD2
abundance: many
v_gene: TRBV20-1
j_gene: TRBJ2-7
CDR3aa: CSASRLAGAYEQYF
CDR3nt: TGCAGTGCTAGTAGGCTAGCGGGGGCCTACGAGCAGTACTTC